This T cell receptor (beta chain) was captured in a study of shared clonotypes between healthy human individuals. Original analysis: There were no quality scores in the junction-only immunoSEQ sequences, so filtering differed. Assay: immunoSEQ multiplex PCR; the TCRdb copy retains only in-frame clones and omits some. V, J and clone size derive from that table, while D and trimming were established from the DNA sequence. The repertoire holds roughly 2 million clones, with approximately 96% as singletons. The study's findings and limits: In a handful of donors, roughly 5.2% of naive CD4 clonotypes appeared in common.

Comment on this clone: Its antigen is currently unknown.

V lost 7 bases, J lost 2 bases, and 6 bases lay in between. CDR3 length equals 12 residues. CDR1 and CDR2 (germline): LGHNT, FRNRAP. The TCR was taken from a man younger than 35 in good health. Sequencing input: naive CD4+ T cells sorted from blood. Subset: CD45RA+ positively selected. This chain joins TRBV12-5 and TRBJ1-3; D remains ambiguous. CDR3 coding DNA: TGTGCTAGTGTCGGCCCTGGAAACACCATATATTTT. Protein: CASVGPGNTIYF. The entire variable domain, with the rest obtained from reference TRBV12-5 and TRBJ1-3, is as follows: DARVTQTPRHKVTEMGQEVTMRCQPILGHNTVFWYRQTMMQGLELLAYFRNRAPLDDSGMPKDRFSAEMPDATLATLKIQPSEPRDSAVYFCASVGPGNTIYFGEGSWLTVV.